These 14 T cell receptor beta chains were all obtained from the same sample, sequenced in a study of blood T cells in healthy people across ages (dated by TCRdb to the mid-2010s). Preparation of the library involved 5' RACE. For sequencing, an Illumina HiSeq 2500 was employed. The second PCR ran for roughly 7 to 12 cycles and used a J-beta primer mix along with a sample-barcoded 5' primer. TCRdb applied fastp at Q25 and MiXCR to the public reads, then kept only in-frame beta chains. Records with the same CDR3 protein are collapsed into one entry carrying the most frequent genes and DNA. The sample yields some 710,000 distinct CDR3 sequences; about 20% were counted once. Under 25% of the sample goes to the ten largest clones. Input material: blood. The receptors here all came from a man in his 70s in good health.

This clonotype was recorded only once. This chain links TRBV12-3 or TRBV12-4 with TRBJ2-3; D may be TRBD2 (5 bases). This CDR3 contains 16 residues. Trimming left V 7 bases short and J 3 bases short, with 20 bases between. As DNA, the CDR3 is TGTGCCAGCACCCTCCAAGTGGACTCCTTAACAGATACGCAGTATTTT. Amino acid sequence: CASTLQVDSLTDTQYF.

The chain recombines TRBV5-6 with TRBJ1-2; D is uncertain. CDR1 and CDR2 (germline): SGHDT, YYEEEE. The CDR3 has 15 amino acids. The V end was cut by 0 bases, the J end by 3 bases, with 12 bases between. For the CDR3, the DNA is TGTGCCAGCAGCTTGGCCGTCAGACCCTACTATGGCTACACCTTC. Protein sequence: CASSLAVRPYYGYTF.

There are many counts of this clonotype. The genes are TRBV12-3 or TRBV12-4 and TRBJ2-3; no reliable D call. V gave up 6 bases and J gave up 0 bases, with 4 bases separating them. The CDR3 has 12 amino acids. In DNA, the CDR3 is TGTGCCAGCAGGCCGAGCACAGATACGCAGTATTTT. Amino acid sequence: CASRPSTDTQYF.

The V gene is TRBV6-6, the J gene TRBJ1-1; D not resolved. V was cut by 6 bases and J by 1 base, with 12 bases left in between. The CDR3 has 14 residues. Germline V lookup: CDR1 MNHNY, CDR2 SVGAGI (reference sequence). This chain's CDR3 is CASSQVGTNTEAFF. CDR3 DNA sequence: TGTGCCAGCAGCCAGGTCGGTACGAACACTGAAGCTTTCTTT.

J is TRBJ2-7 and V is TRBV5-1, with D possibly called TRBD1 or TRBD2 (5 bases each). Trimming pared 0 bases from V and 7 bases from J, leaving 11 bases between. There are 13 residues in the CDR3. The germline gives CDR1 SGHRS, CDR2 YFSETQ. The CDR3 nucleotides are TGCGCCAGCAGCTTGGAAGGGGACGGAGAGCAGTACTTC. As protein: CASSLEGDGEQYF. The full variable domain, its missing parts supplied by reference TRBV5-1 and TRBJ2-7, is KAGVTQTPRYLIKTRGQQVTLSCSPISGHRSVSWYQQTPGQGLQFLFEYFSETQRNKGNFPGRFSGRQFSNSRSEMNVSTLELGDSALYLCASSLEGDGEQYFGPGTRLTVT.

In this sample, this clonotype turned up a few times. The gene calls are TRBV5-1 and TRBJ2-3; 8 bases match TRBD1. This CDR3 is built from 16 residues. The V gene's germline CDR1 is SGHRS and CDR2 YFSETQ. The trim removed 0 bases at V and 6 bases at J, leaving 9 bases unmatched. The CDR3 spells CASSLEAGGFRDTQYF. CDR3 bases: TGCGCCAGCAGCTTGGAGGCAGGGGGCTTCAGGGATACGCAGTATTTT.

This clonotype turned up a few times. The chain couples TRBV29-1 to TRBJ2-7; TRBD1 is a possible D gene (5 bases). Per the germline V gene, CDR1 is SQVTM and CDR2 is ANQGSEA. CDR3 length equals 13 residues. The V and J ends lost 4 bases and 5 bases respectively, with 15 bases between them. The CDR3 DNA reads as TGCAGCGTTGTTCAGGGATCGGTGAACGAGCAGTACTTC. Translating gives CSVVQGSVNEQYF.

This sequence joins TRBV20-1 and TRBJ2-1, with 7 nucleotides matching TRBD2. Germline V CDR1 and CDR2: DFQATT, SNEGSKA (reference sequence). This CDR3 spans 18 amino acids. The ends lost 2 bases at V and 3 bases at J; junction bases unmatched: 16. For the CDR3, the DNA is TGCAGTGCTAGACGGCAGGTTATAGCGGGTGTTTACTACAATGAGCAGTTCTTC. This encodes CSARRQVIAGVYYNEQFF.

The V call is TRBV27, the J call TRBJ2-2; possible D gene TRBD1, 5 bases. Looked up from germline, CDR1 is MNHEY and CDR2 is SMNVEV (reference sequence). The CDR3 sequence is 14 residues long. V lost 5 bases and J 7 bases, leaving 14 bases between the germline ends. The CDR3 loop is CASSQLLRDGELFF. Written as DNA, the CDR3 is TGTGCCAGCAGTCAACTCCTCAGGGACGGGGAGCTGTTTTTT.

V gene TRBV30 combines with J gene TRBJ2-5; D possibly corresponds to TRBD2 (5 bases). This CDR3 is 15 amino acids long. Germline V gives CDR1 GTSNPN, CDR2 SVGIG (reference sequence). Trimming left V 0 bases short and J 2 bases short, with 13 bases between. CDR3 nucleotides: TGTGCCTGGAGTGTACTAGTGGGCCTACAAGAGACCCAGTACTTC. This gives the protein CAWSVLVGLQETQYF. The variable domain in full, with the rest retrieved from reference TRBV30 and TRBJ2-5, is SQTIHQWPATLVQPVGSPLSLECTVEGTSNPNLYWYRQAAGRGLQLLFYSVGIGQISSEVPQNLSASRPQDRQFILSSKKLLLSDSGFYLCAWSVLVGLQETQYFGPGTRLLVL.

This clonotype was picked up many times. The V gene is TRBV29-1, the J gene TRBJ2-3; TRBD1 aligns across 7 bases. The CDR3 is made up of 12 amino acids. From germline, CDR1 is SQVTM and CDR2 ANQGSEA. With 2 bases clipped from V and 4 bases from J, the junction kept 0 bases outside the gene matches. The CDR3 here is CSVEQGADTQYF. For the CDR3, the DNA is TGCAGCGTTGAACAGGGGGCAGATACGCAGTATTTT.

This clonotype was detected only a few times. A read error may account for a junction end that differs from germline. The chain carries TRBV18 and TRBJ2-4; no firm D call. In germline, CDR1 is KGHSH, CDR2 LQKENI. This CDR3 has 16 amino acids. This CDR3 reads CASSPRSMSAKNIQYF. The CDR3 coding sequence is TGTGCCAGCTCCCCACGGTCTATGTCGGCCAAAAACATTCAGTACTTC.

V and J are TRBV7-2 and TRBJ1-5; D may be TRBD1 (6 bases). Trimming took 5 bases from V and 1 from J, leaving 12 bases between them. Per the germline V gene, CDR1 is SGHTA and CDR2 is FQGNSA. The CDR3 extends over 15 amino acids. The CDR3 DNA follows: TGTGCCAGCAGCCAGGGGACCCTAAGCAATCAGCCCCAGCATTTT. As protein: CASSQGTLSNQPQHF. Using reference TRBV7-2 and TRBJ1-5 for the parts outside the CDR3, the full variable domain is GAGVSQSPSNKVTEKGKDVELRCDPISGHTALYWYRQSLGQGLEFLIYFQGNSAPDKSGLPSDRFSAERTGGSVSTLTIQRTQQEDSAVYLCASSQGTLSNQPQHFGDGTRLSIL.

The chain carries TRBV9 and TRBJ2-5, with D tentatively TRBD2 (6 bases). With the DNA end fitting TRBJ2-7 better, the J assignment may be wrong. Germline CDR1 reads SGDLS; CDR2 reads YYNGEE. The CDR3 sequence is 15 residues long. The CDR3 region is CASSVGGTGVYEQYF. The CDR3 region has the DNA TGTGCCAGCAGCGTAGGGGGGACTGGTGTCTACGAGCAGTACTTC.